This T cell receptor beta chain was documented in a study of human T cells and chemical hapten exposure. Overall study: Per-sample TCR yield variability stemmed mainly from small pooled library volume differences. General observations from the study: Sensitizing with DPC caused no change in TCRs above 1 in 1000 frequency.

The authors extracted total RNA from unfractionated whole blood. At least ten counts were recorded for this clonotype. Its target is unknown. As the library was built, unique molecular identifiers were attached to individual cDNA molecules. As processed by the authors: A typical sample had some 87,000 TCRs, with about 20,000 to 700,000 overall. TCRdb reanalysed the reads using MiXCR and keeps one entry per CDR3 protein. Here the V and J calls rest on TCRdb's processing, not on the authors' analysis. The sample includes around 120,000 distinct CDR3 sequences, 8.5% to 9% seen only once; the top ten take roughly 1.5%. The V and J ends lost 3 bases and 8 bases respectively, with 13 bases between them. The CDR3 runs 12 residues. The germline V gene has CDR1 DFQATT and CDR2 SNEGSKA (reference sequence).

Sequenced material: whole blood. This chain connects TRBV20-1 to TRBJ1-1, with D maybe TRBD1 (6 bases). The clonotype comes from a human donor in good health. Some clones in this sample may be carry-over from other donors' samples. The CDR3 sequence is CSARVRGTEAFF. The CDR3 nucleotides are TGCAGTGCTAGGGTTAGGGGGACAGAAGCTTTCTTT.